The 13 T cell receptor beta chains presented below share a single source sample, sequenced in a study of T cells in localized non-small cell lung cancer. Assay: immunoSEQ multiplex PCR; the TCRdb copy retains only in-frame clones and omits some. The repertoire holds about 40,000 clones, around 90% seen once, with more than 9% in the top ten. The material was PBMCs, obtained before any cancer treatment. Every receptor here comes from a woman aged 40-70 years with stage II lung adenocarcinoma.

This clone was seen just once. Written as DNA, the CDR3 is TGTGCCAGCAGCTTAGCGTCGGGGGCCCATGGCTACACCTTC. It codes for CASSLASGAHGYTF. This chain joins TRBV7-2 and TRBJ1-2, with TRBD1 as a possible D gene (6 bases). The CDR3 runs 14 residues. Trimming left V 0 bases short and J 6 bases short, with 11 bases between. Germline values: CDR1 SGHTA, CDR2 FQGNSA.

Notes on this clone: An end of the junction differs from the germline gene, which may be a read error. The genes are TRBV18 and TRBJ1-1; D ambiguous. Germline V gene sequence: CDR1 KGHSH, CDR2 LQKENI. This CDR3 has 13 amino acids. The CDR3 nucleotides are TGTGCCAGCGCACCCCAAACGAACACTGAAGCTTTCTTT. Encoded protein: CASAPQTNTEAFF.

The chain carries TRBV9 and TRBJ2-5, with no clear D. The CDR3 totals 15 residues. The V end was cut by 0 bases, the J end by 5 bases, with 14 bases between. CDR1 and CDR2 (germline): SGDLS, YYNGEE. The chain's CDR3 is CASSVVGVTWETQYF. The CDR3 coding sequence is TGTGCCAGCAGCGTAGTGGGTGTAACGTGGGAGACCCAGTACTTC. Drawing the rest from reference TRBV9 and TRBJ2-5, the complete variable domain is DSGVTQTPKHLITATGQRVTLRCSPRSGDLSVYWYQQSLDQGLQFLIQYYNGEERAKGNILERFSAQQFPDLHSELNLSSLELGDSALYFCASSVVGVTWETQYFGPGTRLLVL.

The J gene is TRBJ1-2, the V gene TRBV6-9, with D possibly TRBD1 on 5 matching bases. Germline lookup yields CDR1 MNHGY and CDR2 SVAAGI. V dropped 3 bases and J dropped 10 bases, with 9 bases sitting between them. The CDR3 spans 11 residues. CDR3 nucleotides: TGTGCCAGCAGTTACTCAGGGTTCTACACCTTC. The encoded protein is CASSYSGFYTF.

The rearrangement links TRBV5-6 to TRBJ2-2, with TRBD2 identical over 8 bases. The CDR3 sequence is 17 residues long. Trimming at V came to 2 bases and at J to 1 base, leaving 7 bases not matched to a gene. Germline loops: CDR1 SGHDT, CDR2 YYEEEE. CDR3 protein: CASSFSGGAWNTGELFF. CDR3 coding DNA: TGTGCCAGCAGCTTCTCGGGGGGGGCCTGGAACACCGGGGAGCTGTTTTTT.

The genes are TRBV7-9 and TRBJ2-2; 8 bases map to TRBD2. Germline V lookup: CDR1 SEHNR, CDR2 FQNEAQ (reference sequence). The CDR3 spans 17 residues. V lost 4 bases and J lost 0; bases outside the gene matches: 7. The CDR3 region is CASSSSVLAANTGELFF. The DNA for the CDR3 is TGTGCCAGCAGCTCGAGTGTACTAGCGGCGAACACCGGGGAGCTGTTTTTT.

The chain couples TRBV5-1 to TRBJ1-2; TRBD1 matches at 7 bases. This CDR3 spans 12 amino acids. Germline V gene lookup returns CDR1 SGHRS and CDR2 YFSETQ. With V trimmed by 3 bases and J by 6 bases, 2 bases remained unmatched. CDR3: CASSYQGDGYTF. The CDR3 DNA follows: TGCGCCAGCAGCTACCAGGGGGATGGCTACACCTTC.

V gene TRBV11-2 combines with J gene TRBJ1-2; possibly TRBD1 for D (5 bases). V dropped 6 bases and J dropped 0 bases, with 11 bases sitting between them. Per the germline V gene, CDR1 is SGHAT and CDR2 is FQNNGV. The CDR3 has 14 amino acids. The DNA for the CDR3 is TGTGCCAGCAGTCCCGCACAGGCTAACTATGGCTACACCTTC. Amino acid sequence: CASSPAQANYGYTF.

The rearrangement uses TRBV5-1 and TRBJ1-1, with 8 bases lining up with TRBD1. V dropped 4 bases and J dropped 11; count of bases not matched to a gene: 7. Looked up from germline, CDR1 is SGHRS and CDR2 is YFSETQ. The CDR3 length is 12 residues. The CDR3 bases are TGCGCCAGCAGCCCCGGACAGGGCGATGCTTTCTTT. It codes for CASSPGQGDAFF.

The gene calls are TRBV2 and TRBJ2-2; TRBD1 might be the D (6 bases). The CDR3 has 15 residues. The V end was cut by 4 bases, the J end by 0 bases, with 9 bases between. Germline loops: CDR1 SNHLY, CDR2 FYNNEI. In nucleotides, the CDR3 is TGTGCCAGCAGTGTATGGGGGCCGAACACCGGGGAGCTGTTTTTT. It translates to CASSVWGPNTGELFF.

This clone has just one count. The V and J genes are TRBV6-5 and TRBJ1-1; no clear D gene. Germline V lookup: CDR1 MNHEY, CDR2 SVGAGI. Trimming stripped 0 bases from V and 1 base from J, with 12 bases between. The CDR3 is 16 amino acids. CDR3 sequence (DNA): TGTGCCAGCAGTTACTCGACCGGACGAGCGAACACTGAAGCTTTCTTT. Translated, it gives CASSYSTGRANTEAFF.

The rearrangement uses TRBV28 and TRBJ2-1; tentative D call: TRBD2 (5 bases). The V gene's germline CDR1 is MDHEN and CDR2 SYDVKM. The V gene lost 6 bases and the J gene lost 12 bases, with 24 bases spanning the gap. The CDR3 contains 15 residues. The CDR3 loop is CASSQAGIKRRGQFF. The CDR3 nucleotides read TGTGCCAGCAGCCAGGCCGGGATAAAAAGGCGTGGGCAGTTCTTC.

This rearrangement joins TRBV5-5 to TRBJ1-1; D is uncertain. Germline CDR1 SGHKS, CDR2 YYEKEE (reference sequence). CDR3 size: 13 residues. V lost 3 bases and J lost 8, with 14 bases in between. The CDR3 region has the DNA TGTGCCAGCAGCTCCAGGTCTTATAAGGAAGCTTTCTTT. It codes for CASSSRSYKEAFF. Filled out from reference TRBV5-5 and TRBJ1-1, the complete variable domain reads DAGVTQSPTHLIKTRGQQVTLRCSPISGHKSVSWYQQVLGQGPQFIFQYYEKEERGRGNFPDRFSARQFPNYSSELNVNALLLGDSALYLCASSSRSYKEAFFGQGTRLTVV.